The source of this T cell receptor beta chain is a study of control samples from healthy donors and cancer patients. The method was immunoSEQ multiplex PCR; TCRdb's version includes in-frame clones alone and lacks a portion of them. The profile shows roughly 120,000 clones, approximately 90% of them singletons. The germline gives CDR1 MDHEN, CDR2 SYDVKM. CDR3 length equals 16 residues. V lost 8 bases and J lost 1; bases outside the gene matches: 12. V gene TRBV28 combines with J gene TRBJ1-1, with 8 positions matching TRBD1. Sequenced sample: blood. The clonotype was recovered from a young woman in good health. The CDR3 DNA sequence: TGTGCCAGCCGACAAGACAGGGGAGCGACGAACACTGAAGCTTTCTTT. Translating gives CASRQDRGATNTEAFF.